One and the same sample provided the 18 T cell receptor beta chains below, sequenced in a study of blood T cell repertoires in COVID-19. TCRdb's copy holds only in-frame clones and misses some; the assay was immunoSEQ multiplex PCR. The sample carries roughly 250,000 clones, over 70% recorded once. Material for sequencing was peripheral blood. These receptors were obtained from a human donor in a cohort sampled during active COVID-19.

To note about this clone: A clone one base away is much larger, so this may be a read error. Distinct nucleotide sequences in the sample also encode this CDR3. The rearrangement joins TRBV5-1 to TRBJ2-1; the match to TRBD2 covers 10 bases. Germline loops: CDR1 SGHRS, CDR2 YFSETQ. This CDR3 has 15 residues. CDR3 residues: CASSLELAGYNEQFF. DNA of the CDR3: TGCGCCAGTAGCTTGGAACTAGCGGGATACAATGAGCAGTTCTTC.

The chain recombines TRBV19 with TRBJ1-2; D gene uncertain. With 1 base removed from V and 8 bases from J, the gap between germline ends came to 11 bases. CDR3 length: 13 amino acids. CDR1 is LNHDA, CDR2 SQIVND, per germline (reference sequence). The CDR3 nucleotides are TGTGCCAGTAGTATAGCGTCCAGGCCGGGCTACACCTTC. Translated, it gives CASSIASRPGYTF.

Written as DNA, the CDR3 is TGCGCCAGCAGCACCGCCGGGACAGTTAACTACGAGCAGTACTTC. Residues: CASSTAGTVNYEQYF. The chain links TRBV5-1 to TRBJ2-7, with TRBD1 identical over 7 bases. V trimming: 4 bases; J trimming: 3 bases; junction bases outside the gene matches: 10. The CDR3 contains 15 residues. Germline V CDR1 and CDR2: SGHRS, YFSETQ.

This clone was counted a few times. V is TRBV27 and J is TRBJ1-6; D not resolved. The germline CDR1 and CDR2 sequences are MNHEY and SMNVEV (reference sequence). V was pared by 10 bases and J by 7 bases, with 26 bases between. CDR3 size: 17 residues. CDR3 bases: TGTGCCACCTCCGAGCGATGGCTCTCGGCCGGGAATTCACCCCTCCACTTT. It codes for CATSERWLSAGNSPLHF.

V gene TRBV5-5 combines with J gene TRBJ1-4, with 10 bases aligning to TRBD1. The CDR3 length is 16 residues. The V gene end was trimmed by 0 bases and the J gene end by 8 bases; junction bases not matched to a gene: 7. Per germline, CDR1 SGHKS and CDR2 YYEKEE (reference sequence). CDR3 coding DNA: TGTGCCAGCAGCTTGGGTGGGACAGGGGTTGGAGAAAAACTGTTTTTT. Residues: CASSLGGTGVGEKLFF. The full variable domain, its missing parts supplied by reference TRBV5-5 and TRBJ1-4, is DAGVTQSPTHLIKTRGQQVTLRCSPISGHKSVSWYQQVLGQGPQFIFQYYEKEERGRGNFPDRFSARQFPNYSSELNVNALLLGDSALYLCASSLGGTGVGEKLFFGSGTQLSVL.

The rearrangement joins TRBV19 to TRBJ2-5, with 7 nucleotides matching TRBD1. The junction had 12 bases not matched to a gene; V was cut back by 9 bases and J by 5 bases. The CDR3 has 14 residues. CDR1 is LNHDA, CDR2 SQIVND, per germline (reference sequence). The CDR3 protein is CASTEDRTGETQYF. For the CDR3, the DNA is TGTGCCAGCACCGAGGACAGGACAGGCGAGACCCAGTACTTC.

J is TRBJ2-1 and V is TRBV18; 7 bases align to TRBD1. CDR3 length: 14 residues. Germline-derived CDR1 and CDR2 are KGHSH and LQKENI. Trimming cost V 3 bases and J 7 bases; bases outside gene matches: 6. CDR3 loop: CASSPTTGMNEQFF. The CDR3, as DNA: TGTGCCAGCTCACCCACGACAGGGATGAATGAGCAGTTCTTC. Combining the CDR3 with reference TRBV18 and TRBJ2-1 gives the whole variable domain NAGVMQNPRHLVRRRGQEARLRCSPMKGHSHVYWYRQLPEEGLKFMVYLQKENIIDESGMPKERFSAEFPKEGPSILRIQQVVRGDSAAYFCASSPTTGMNEQFFGPGTRLTVL.

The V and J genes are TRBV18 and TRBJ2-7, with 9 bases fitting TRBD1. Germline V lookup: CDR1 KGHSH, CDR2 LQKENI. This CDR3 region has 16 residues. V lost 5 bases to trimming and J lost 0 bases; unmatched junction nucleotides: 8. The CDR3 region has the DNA TGTGCCAGCTCAGAGAGAGGACAGGGGAGCTCCTACGAGCAGTACTTC. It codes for CASSERGQGSSYEQYF.

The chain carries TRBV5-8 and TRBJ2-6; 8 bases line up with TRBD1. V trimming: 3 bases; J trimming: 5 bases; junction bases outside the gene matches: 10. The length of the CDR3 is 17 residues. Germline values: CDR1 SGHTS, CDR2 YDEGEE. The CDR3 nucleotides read TGTGCCAGCAGCTCCCAGGACAGGGCAACCTGGGCCAACGTCCTGACTTTC. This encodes CASSSQDRATWANVLTF.

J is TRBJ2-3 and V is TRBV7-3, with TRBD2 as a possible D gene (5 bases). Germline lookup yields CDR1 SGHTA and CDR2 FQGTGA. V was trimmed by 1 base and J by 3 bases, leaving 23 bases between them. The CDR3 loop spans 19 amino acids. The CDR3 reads CASSLNGIQSGFMTDTQYF. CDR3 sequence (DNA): TGTGCCAGCAGCTTAAACGGTATCCAATCGGGATTCATGACAGATACGCAGTATTTT.

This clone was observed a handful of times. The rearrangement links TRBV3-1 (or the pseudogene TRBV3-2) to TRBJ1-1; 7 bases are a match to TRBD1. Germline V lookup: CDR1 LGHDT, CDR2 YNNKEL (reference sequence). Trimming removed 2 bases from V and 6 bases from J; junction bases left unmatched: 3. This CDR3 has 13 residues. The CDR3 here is CASSQIDRAEAFF. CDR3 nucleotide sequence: TGTGCCAGCAGCCAAATCGACAGGGCTGAAGCTTTCTTT.

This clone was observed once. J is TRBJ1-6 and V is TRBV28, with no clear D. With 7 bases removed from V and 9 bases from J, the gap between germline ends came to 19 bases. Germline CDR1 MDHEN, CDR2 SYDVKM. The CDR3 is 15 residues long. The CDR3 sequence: CASTPGGRFGSPLHF. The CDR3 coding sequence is TGTGCCAGCACCCCAGGAGGGAGGTTCGGTTCACCCCTCCACTTT.

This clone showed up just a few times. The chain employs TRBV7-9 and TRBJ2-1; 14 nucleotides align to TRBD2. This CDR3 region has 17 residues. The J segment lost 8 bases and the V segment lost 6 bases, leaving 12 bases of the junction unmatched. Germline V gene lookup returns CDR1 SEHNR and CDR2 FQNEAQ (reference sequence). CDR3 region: CASSPKVRLAGGDEQFF. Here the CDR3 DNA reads TGTGCCAGCAGTCCTAAGGTCCGACTAGCGGGAGGGGATGAGCAGTTCTTC.

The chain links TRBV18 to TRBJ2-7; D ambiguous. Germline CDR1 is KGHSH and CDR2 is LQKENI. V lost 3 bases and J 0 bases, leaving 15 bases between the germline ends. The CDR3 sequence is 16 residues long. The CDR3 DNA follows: TGTGCCAGCTCACCCCTTTACGAGGCACTCTCCTACGAGCAGTACTTC. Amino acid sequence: CASSPLYEALSYEQYF.

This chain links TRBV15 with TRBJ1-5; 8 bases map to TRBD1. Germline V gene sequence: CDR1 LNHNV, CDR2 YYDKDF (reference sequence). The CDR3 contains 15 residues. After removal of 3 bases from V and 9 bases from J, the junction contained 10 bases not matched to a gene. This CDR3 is CATSRTGDVGLPQHF. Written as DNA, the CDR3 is TGTGCCACCAGCAGGACAGGGGACGTTGGGTTGCCCCAGCATTTT.

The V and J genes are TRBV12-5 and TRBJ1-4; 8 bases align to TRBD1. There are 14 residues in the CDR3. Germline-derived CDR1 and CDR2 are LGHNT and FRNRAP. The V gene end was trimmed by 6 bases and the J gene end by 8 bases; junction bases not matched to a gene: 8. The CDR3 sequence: CASGKQGVGEKLFF. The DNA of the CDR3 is TGTGCTAGTGGAAAACAGGGGGTAGGGGAAAAACTGTTTTTT.

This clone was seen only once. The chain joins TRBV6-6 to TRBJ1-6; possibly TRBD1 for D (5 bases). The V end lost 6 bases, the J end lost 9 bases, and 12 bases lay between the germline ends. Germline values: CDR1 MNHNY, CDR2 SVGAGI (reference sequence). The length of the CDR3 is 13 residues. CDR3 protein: CASSGGGGSPLHF. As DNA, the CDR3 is TGTGCCAGCAGCGGCGGGGGGGGTTCACCCCTCCACTTT.

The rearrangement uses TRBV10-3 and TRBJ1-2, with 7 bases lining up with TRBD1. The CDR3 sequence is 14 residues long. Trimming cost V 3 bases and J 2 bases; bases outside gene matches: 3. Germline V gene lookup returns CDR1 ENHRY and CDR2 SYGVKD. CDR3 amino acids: CAISEQGRNYGYTF. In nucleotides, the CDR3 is TGTGCCATCAGTGAACAGGGGAGGAACTATGGCTACACCTTC.